This TCR beta chain was captured in a study of cytotoxic CD8 clonotypes in ibrutinib-treated CLL. The data were produced by immunoSEQ multiplex PCR, yet TCRdb's version contains in-frame clones alone and is incomplete. The sample yields some 150,000 clones, roughly three quarters seen once. Trimming took off 0 bases at V and 6 bases at J, with 12 bases between the two ends. CDR3 length: 14 amino acids. Germline lookup yields CDR1 MGHRA and CDR2 YSYEKL. Sequencing used PBMCs, obtained after 12 months of ibrutinib treatment. This clonotype originated in a human donor with chronic lymphocytic leukemia. The chain uses TRBV4-1 and TRBJ2-7; D perhaps matches TRBD2 (6 bases). CDR3 loop: CASSQELTRGEQYF. DNA for the CDR3: TGCGCCAGCAGCCAAGAGCTGACTAGAGGCGAGCAGTACTTC.